What follows are 13 T cell receptor beta chains derived from one specimen sequenced in a study of early T cells in non-severe SARS-CoV-2 infection. TCRdb independently ran MiXCR on the 5' RACE reads; one entry per CDR3 protein. In the table there are 54,000 or so distinct CDR3 sequences, around 5.6% of which are singletons. The sample comprised whole blood. All receptors come from an adult who was a healthcare worker with PCR-confirmed SARS-CoV-2 infection or an uninfected control (not recorded which).

This chain connects TRBV13 to TRBJ1-2; D call uncertain. V was shortened by 3 bases and J by 5 bases, with 10 bases between the two germline ends. The CDR3 covers 13 residues. CDR1 and CDR2 from the germline V gene are PRHDT and FYEKMQ (reference sequence). CDR3 protein: CASSLGSPYGYTF. The CDR3 DNA is TGTGCCAGCAGCTTGGGCAGCCCGTATGGCTACACCTTC.

The sample holds a few counts of this clonotype. The chain has TRBV20-1 and TRBJ2-5, with unresolved D. V lost 0 bases to trimming and J lost 2 bases, with 13 bases between them. This CDR3 is 15 amino acids long. CDR1 is DFQATT, CDR2 SNEGSKA, per germline (reference sequence). In DNA, the CDR3 is TGCAGTGCTAGAGATAGTAAACAGCTACAAGAGACCCAGTACTTC. Translated, it gives CSARDSKQLQETQYF.

In this sample, this clonotype turned up many times. The chain links TRBV6-5 to TRBJ1-1, with 8 bases that match TRBD1. The CDR3 is 13 amino acids. Germline assignment: CDR1 MNHEY and CDR2 SVGAGI. Germline trimming cut 6 bases from V and 5 bases from J; bases unmatched to any gene: 5. CDR3 sequence: CASSWNRGTEAFF. CDR3 in DNA: TGTGCCAGCAGCTGGAACAGGGGGACTGAAGCTTTCTTT.

This clonotype was detected ten times or more. This chain uses TRBV20-1 with TRBJ2-6; D is ambiguous. Trimming shortened V by 6 bases and J by 0 bases, and 15 bases separated the two germline ends. The CDR3 contains 16 residues. Germline V gene data show CDR1 as DFQATT and CDR2 as SNEGSKA (reference sequence). The CDR3 sequence is CSAAQGPISGANVLTF. DNA of the CDR3: TGCAGTGCCGCACAAGGGCCTATCTCTGGGGCCAACGTCCTGACTTTC.

This clonotype was found many times. The chain uses TRBV29-1 and TRBJ2-7; the D gene is possibly TRBD1 (5 bases). CDR3 length: 12 residues. Germline lookup yields CDR1 SQVTM and CDR2 ANQGSEA. V was cut by 7 bases and J by 1 base, with 11 bases left in between. CDR3 bases: TGCAGCGCCGGAGACAGTTCCTACGAGCAGTACTTC. Amino acid sequence: CSAGDSSYEQYF.

This clonotype was detected ten times or more. The rearrangement joins TRBV15 to TRBJ2-3, with 10 bases identical to TRBD2. Germline CDR1 is LNHNV and CDR2 is YYDKDF (reference sequence). This CDR3 spans 15 amino acids. Germline trimming cut 6 bases from V and 2 bases from J; bases unmatched to any gene: 5. The CDR3 DNA reads TGTGCCACCAGGGAGGGACTAGCGCTCACAGATACGCAGTATTTT. Its protein product is CATREGLALTDTQYF.

This clonotype was recorded at least ten times. This chain joins TRBV6-1 and TRBJ1-1; D is perhaps TRBD1 (5 bases). Per the germline V gene, CDR1 is MNHNS and CDR2 is SASEGT. CDR3 length equals 17 residues. V lost 1 base and J lost 3, with 18 bases in between. CDR3: CASSEGGDEGLYTEAFF. Written as DNA, the CDR3 is TGTGCCAGCAGTGAAGGAGGGGATGAAGGGCTTTACACTGAAGCTTTCTTT.

This clonotype was picked up many times. V usage is TRBV6-4 and J usage is TRBJ2-3, with D unclear. V lost 1 base to trimming and J lost 3 bases, with 14 bases between them. Germline CDR1 MRHNA, CDR2 SNTAGT. This CDR3 contains 16 residues. The CDR3 sequence: CASSDWRTSRTDTQYF. The DNA of the CDR3 is TGTGCCAGCAGTGACTGGAGAACAAGCAGGACAGATACGCAGTATTTT.

The chain employs TRBV15 and TRBJ2-3, with 10 bases aligning to TRBD1. Germline values: CDR1 LNHNV, CDR2 YYDKDF (reference sequence). The length of the CDR3 is 14 residues. The V gene end was trimmed by 4 bases and the J gene end by 7 bases; junction bases not matched to a gene: 5. The CDR3 here is CATSNRQGAHTQYF. CDR3 DNA sequence: TGTGCCACCAGCAACAGACAGGGGGCACATACGCAGTATTTT.

This clonotype was observed many times. V usage is TRBV12-3 or TRBV12-4 and J usage is TRBJ1-2, with TRBD1 matching 9 bases. V was clipped by 6 bases and J by 4 bases; unmatched bases: 6. This CDR3 is 14 amino acids long. The CDR3 reads CASRPGQGTYGYTF. The CDR3, as DNA: TGTGCCAGCAGGCCGGGACAGGGAACCTATGGCTACACCTTC.

This clonotype appeared many times. V is TRBV18 and J is TRBJ1-5; tentative D call: TRBD1 (6 bases). The CDR3 has 16 residues. Germline lookup yields CDR1 KGHSH and CDR2 LQKENI. The V end lost 3 bases, the J end lost 4 bases, and 16 bases lay between the germline ends. The CDR3 nucleotides are TGTGCCAGCTCACCCTTTTCAGGGGACGGTAATCAGCCCCAGCATTTT. Translation gives CASSPFSGDGNQPQHF.

This clonotype was counted only a few times. This sequence joins TRBV7-6 and TRBJ2-7; TRBD1 is a possible D gene (6 bases). The V end was cut by 1 base, the J end by 5 bases, with 15 bases between. The CDR3 loop spans 15 amino acids. Germline V gene data show CDR1 as SGHVS and CDR2 as FNYEAQ. The CDR3 is CASSLVGAGRNEQYF. The CDR3 DNA follows: TGTGCCAGCAGCTTAGTGGGGGCAGGGCGGAACGAGCAGTACTTC.

This clonotype occurred many times. The V call is TRBV12-3 or TRBV12-4, the J call TRBJ2-1; no definite D call. V was shortened by 1 base and J by 6 bases, with 7 bases between the two germline ends. The CDR3 extends over 13 amino acids. The CDR3 loop reads CASSLGSPNEQFF. DNA of the CDR3: TGTGCCAGCAGTTTAGGGAGCCCCAATGAGCAGTTCTTC.